The rows below give T cell receptor beta chains drawn from one sample of a study of blood T cell repertoires in COVID-19. Using immunoSEQ multiplex PCR, the repertoire was profiled, and TCRdb retains in-frame clones only, with some absent. The profile shows about 220,000 clones, about four fifths of them singletons. Sample: PBMCs or T cells enriched from blood (not recorded which). These receptors all come from a woman aged 40 to 49 with acute COVID-19. CDR3s include the opening cysteine and the closing phenylalanine or tryptophan. D genes are given only for firm matches. For some rows the clone size is stated as once, few or many, or as a class when expanded; others skip it.

D gene: TRBD1; J gene: TRBJ1-2; V gene: TRBV3-1/TRBV3-2; clone size: few; CDR3 DNA: TGTGCCAGCAGCCGGGGACAGGGGTATGGCTACACCTTC; CDR3 protein: CASSRGQGYGYTF
D gene: NA; J gene: TRBJ2-3; V gene: TRBV9; clone size: NA; CDR3 DNA: TGTGCCAGCAGCGTAGTAGGGGCCGTAACAGATACGCAGTATTTT; CDR3 protein: CASSVVGAVTDTQYF
D gene: NA; J gene: TRBJ1-1; V gene: TRBV30; clone size: NA; CDR3 DNA: TGTGCCTGGAGTGACAGGCCCATGAACACTGAAGCTTTCTTT; CDR3 protein: CAWSDRPMNTEAFF
D gene: TRBD1; J gene: TRBJ2-5; V gene: TRBV9; clone size: NA; CDR3 DNA: TGTGCCAGCAGCGCGAGGACAGGGTACGAGACCCAGTACTTC; CDR3 protein: CASSARTGYETQYF
D gene: TRBD2; J gene: TRBJ2-1; V gene: TRBV5-4; clone size: NA; CDR3 DNA: TGTGCCAGCAGCGACCGACTAGCGGCTACCTACAATGAGCAGTTCTTC; CDR3 protein: CASSDRLAATYNEQFF
D gene: NA; J gene: TRBJ2-7; V gene: TRBV27; clone size: once; CDR3 DNA: TGTGCCAGCAGTTGGACAGACTCCTACGAGCAGTACTTC; CDR3 protein: CASSWTDSYEQYF
D gene: TRBD2; J gene: TRBJ2-7; V gene: TRBV10-3; clone size: NA; CDR3 DNA: TGTGCCATCAGTGACCCGGGACTAGCGACGGACGAGCAGTACTTC; CDR3 protein: CAISDPGLATDEQYF
D gene: NA; J gene: TRBJ2-1; V gene: TRBV11-3; clone size: NA; CDR3 DNA: TGTGCCAGCAGCTTAAATGTCAACGGAAGGAGTGAGCAGTTCTTC; CDR3 protein: CASSLNVNGRSEQFF
D gene: NA; J gene: TRBJ1-5; V gene: TRBV28; clone size: NA; CDR3 DNA: TGTGCCAGCACCCTCAGGGTCAATAGCAATCAGCCCCAGCATTTT; CDR3 protein: CASTLRVNSNQPQHF
D gene: NA; J gene: TRBJ2-7; V gene: TRBV7-9; clone size: NA; CDR3 DNA: TGTGCCAGCAGCCCGACGGGAAGTAACGAGCAGTACTTC; CDR3 protein: CASSPTGSNEQYF
D gene: NA; J gene: TRBJ2-7; V gene: TRBV7-2; clone size: NA; CDR3 DNA: TGTGCCAGCAGCCCTACGACCACACAACTAGGCGAGCAGTACTTC; CDR3 protein: CASSPTTTQLGEQYF
D gene: TRBD2; J gene: TRBJ2-5; V gene: TRBV7-8; clone size: NA; CDR3 DNA: TGTGCCAGCAGCCGTGGTCCTAGCGGGGGGCCCCAAGAGACCCAGTACTTC; CDR3 protein: CASSRGPSGGPQETQYF
D gene: TRBD2; J gene: TRBJ2-1; V gene: TRBV4-3; clone size: NA; CDR3 DNA: TGCGCCAGCAGCCAAGATCCGGCGAGCGGGGGGCAGTTCTTC; CDR3 protein: CASSQDPASGGQFF
D gene: NA; J gene: TRBJ1-2; V gene: TRBV9; clone size: NA; CDR3 DNA: TGTGCCAGCAGCCCCTTAGGGGTAGATGGCTACACCTTC; CDR3 protein: CASSPLGVDGYTF
D gene: NA; J gene: TRBJ2-2; V gene: TRBV27; clone size: NA; CDR3 DNA: TGTGCCAGCAGTTTATACATCCCGAACACCGGGGAGCTGTTTTTT; CDR3 protein: CASSLYIPNTGELFF
D gene: TRBD1; J gene: TRBJ1-1; V gene: TRBV5-1; clone size: NA; CDR3 DNA: TGCGCCAGCAACCGGGGGACAGCCCCCATGAACACTGAAGCTTTCTTT; CDR3 protein: CASNRGTAPMNTEAFF
D gene: NA; J gene: TRBJ1-2; V gene: TRBV7-9; clone size: NA; CDR3 DNA: TGTGCCAGCAGCCCCGGGGGAGATGGCTACACCTTC; CDR3 protein: CASSPGGDGYTF
D gene: TRBD1; J gene: TRBJ2-5; V gene: TRBV6-5; clone size: NA; CDR3 DNA: TGTGCCAGCAGGCGGACAGGGAAGAGGCAAGAGACCCAGTACTTC; CDR3 protein: CASRRTGKRQETQYF
D gene: NA; J gene: TRBJ1-3; V gene: TRBV3-1/TRBV3-2; clone size: NA; CDR3 DNA: TGTGCCAGCAGCCCGCGGGCCTCTGGAAACACCATATATTTT; CDR3 protein: CASSPRASGNTIYF
D gene: NA; J gene: TRBJ2-1; V gene: TRBV6-5; clone size: NA; CDR3 DNA: TGTGCCAGCAGTTATCTCAAGGGGAATGAGCAGTTCTTC; CDR3 protein: CASSYLKGNEQFF
D gene: TRBD2; J gene: TRBJ2-2; V gene: TRBV27; clone size: NA; CDR3 DNA: TGTGCCAGCAGTCATACTAGCGGGAGGGCCAGCGGGGAGCTGTTTTTT; CDR3 protein: CASSHTSGRASGELFF
D gene: NA; J gene: TRBJ2-1; V gene: TRBV4-3; clone size: many; CDR3 DNA: TGCGCCAGCAGCCAAGAGGGGGGGCCAATTGAGCAGTTCTTC; CDR3 protein: CASSQEGGPIEQFF
D gene: NA; J gene: TRBJ1-2; V gene: TRBV2; clone size: NA; CDR3 DNA: TGTGCCAGCAGCGACCCCAGGGTCACCCTAGCTAACTATGGCTACACCTTC; CDR3 protein: CASSDPRVTLANYGYTF
D gene: TRBD1; J gene: TRBJ1-2; V gene: TRBV9; clone size: NA; CDR3 DNA: TGTGCCAGCAGCGCGGGACAGGGGTACTATGGCTACACCTTC; CDR3 protein: CASSAGQGYYGYTF
D gene: TRBD2; J gene: TRBJ2-1; V gene: TRBV29-1; clone size: NA; CDR3 DNA: TGCAGCGTTGAAGTCCTACGGGAGGGCCCCTACAATGAGCAGTTCTTC; CDR3 protein: CSVEVLREGPYNEQFF
D gene: TRBD1; J gene: TRBJ2-5; V gene: TRBV19; clone size: NA; CDR3 DNA: TGTGCCAGTAGTAAGACAGGGGGCCTAGAGACCCAGTACTTC; CDR3 protein: CASSKTGGLETQYF
D gene: TRBD1; J gene: TRBJ1-2; V gene: TRBV19; clone size: NA; CDR3 DNA: TGTGCCAGTAGTGTGGACAGGGGTTGGTATGGCTACACCTTC; CDR3 protein: CASSVDRGWYGYTF
D gene: NA; J gene: TRBJ1-2; V gene: TRBV29-1; clone size: once; CDR3 DNA: TGCAGCGTCGTCGCCGCGGGAAACTACGGGGGGGGCTACACCTTC; CDR3 protein: CSVVAAGNYGGGYTF
D gene: NA; J gene: TRBJ2-3; V gene: TRBV7-9; clone size: NA; CDR3 DNA: TGTGCCAGCAGCTTAGGACTGTCTGGCACAGATACGCAGTATTTT; CDR3 protein: CASSLGLSGTDTQYF
D gene: TRBD1; J gene: TRBJ2-6; V gene: TRBV19; clone size: many; CDR3 DNA: TGTGCCAGTAGTATTGGACAGGGCAAGACTGGGGCCAACGTCCTGACTTTC; CDR3 protein: CASSIGQGKTGANVLTF
D gene: TRBD2; J gene: TRBJ2-7; V gene: TRBV10-1; clone size: NA; CDR3 DNA: TGCGCCAGCAGTGCTACTAGCGGGAGTCCGACCCACGAGCAGTACTTC; CDR3 protein: CASSATSGSPTHEQYF
D gene: NA; J gene: TRBJ2-7; V gene: TRBV7-8; clone size: NA; CDR3 DNA: TGTGCCAGCAGCTTAGGAGGCAGATCCTACGAGCAGTACTTC; CDR3 protein: CASSLGGRSYEQYF
D gene: TRBD2; J gene: TRBJ2-3; V gene: TRBV5-1; clone size: NA; CDR3 DNA: TGCGCCAGCAGCTTCCTAGCGGGAGGGACAGATACGCAGTATTTT; CDR3 protein: CASSFLAGGTDTQYF
D gene: NA; J gene: TRBJ2-7; V gene: TRBV5-8; clone size: NA; CDR3 DNA: TGTGCCAGCAGCTTCGGTCGATTCTACGAGCAGTACTTC; CDR3 protein: CASSFGRFYEQYF
D gene: TRBD2; J gene: TRBJ2-5; V gene: TRBV28; clone size: once; CDR3 DNA: TGTGCCAGCAGTTTCTCACTAGCGGGAGACCAAGAGACCCAGTACTTC; CDR3 protein: CASSFSLAGDQETQYF
D gene: TRBD2; J gene: TRBJ2-1; V gene: TRBV6-4; clone size: NA; CDR3 DNA: TGTGCCAGCAGTGACAACCCCGGGACTAGTAATGAGCAGTTCTTC; CDR3 protein: CASSDNPGTSNEQFF
D gene: NA; J gene: TRBJ2-7; V gene: TRBV11-2; clone size: NA; CDR3 DNA: TGTGCCACCAGCCGGGACTTCCCCTACGAGCAGTACTTC; CDR3 protein: CATSRDFPYEQYF
D gene: NA; J gene: TRBJ2-3; V gene: TRBV6-2/TRBV6-3; clone size: NA; CDR3 DNA: TGTGCCAGCAGTTACTCGATAAGGGGGATCCGGACAGATACGCAGTATTTT; CDR3 protein: CASSYSIRGIRTDTQYF
D gene: NA; J gene: TRBJ1-6; V gene: TRBV10-3; clone size: NA; CDR3 DNA: TGTGCCATCAGTGAAGGGGGGGGCGACTCACCCCTCCACTTT; CDR3 protein: CAISEGGGDSPLHF
D gene: NA; J gene: TRBJ1-6; V gene: TRBV18; clone size: few; CDR3 DNA: TGTGCCAGCTCACCGGTTGAGGGGGTTGCTTCACCCCTCCACTTT; CDR3 protein: CASSPVEGVASPLHF
D gene: TRBD2; J gene: TRBJ2-5; V gene: TRBV3-1/TRBV3-2; clone size: NA; CDR3 DNA: TGTGCCAGCAGCCAAGGGACTAGCGGCTTAGAGACCCAGTACTTC; CDR3 protein: CASSQGTSGLETQYF
D gene: TRBD1; J gene: TRBJ1-6; V gene: TRBV5-4; clone size: NA; CDR3 DNA: TGTGCCAGCAGCTTGGACAGGGGATATAATTCACCCCTCCACTTT; CDR3 protein: CASSLDRGYNSPLHF
D gene: NA; J gene: TRBJ2-4; V gene: TRBV27; clone size: NA; CDR3 DNA: TGTGCCAGTTCGGGAGCGGGCAGAGCCAAAAACATTCAGTACTTC; CDR3 protein: CASSGAGRAKNIQYF
D gene: NA; J gene: TRBJ2-3; V gene: TRBV10-2; clone size: NA; CDR3 DNA: TGCGCCAGCAGTGGGCAACTAGGGCGGAAGCCCACAGATACGCAGTATTTT; CDR3 protein: CASSGQLGRKPTDTQYF
D gene: NA; J gene: TRBJ1-2; V gene: TRBV3-1/TRBV3-2; clone size: NA; CDR3 DNA: TGTGCCAGCACAAGCGGAGGGGTCGGCTACACCTTC; CDR3 protein: CASTSGGVGYTF
D gene: TRBD1; J gene: TRBJ1-2; V gene: TRBV5-4; clone size: many; CDR3 DNA: TGTGCCAGCAGCTCGGGACAGGGGCGGGGTGGCTACACCTTC; CDR3 protein: CASSSGQGRGGYTF
D gene: TRBD1; J gene: TRBJ2-2; V gene: TRBV29-1; clone size: NA; CDR3 DNA: TGCAGCCCTTCGCCGGGACAGGGGTCAACCGGGGAGCTGTTTTTT; CDR3 protein: CSPSPGQGSTGELFF
D gene: NA; J gene: TRBJ1-5; V gene: TRBV28; clone size: NA; CDR3 DNA: TGTGCCAGCAGTTTGGCAGGCTACTCCAATCAGCCCCAGCATTTT; CDR3 protein: CASSLAGYSNQPQHF
D gene: NA; J gene: TRBJ2-5; V gene: TRBV3-1/TRBV3-2; clone size: few; CDR3 DNA: TGTGCCAGCAGCCAAGTTCCGGGGGGCGGGGAGACCCAGTACTTC; CDR3 protein: CASSQVPGGGETQYF
D gene: NA; J gene: TRBJ2-5; V gene: TRBV7-2; clone size: NA; CDR3 DNA: TGTGCCAGCAGCTCGGACGGGGGAGCACAAGAGACCCAGTACTTC; CDR3 protein: CASSSDGGAQETQYF
D gene: NA; J gene: TRBJ2-5; V gene: TRBV14; clone size: NA; CDR3 DNA: TGTGCCAGCAGCCCTGGGACTCTATTTAGGTGGGAGACCCAGTACTTC; CDR3 protein: CASSPGTLFRWETQYF
D gene: NA; J gene: TRBJ1-1; V gene: TRBV25-1; clone size: once; CDR3 DNA: TGTGCCAGCAGTGAAGCCATTTCGACGGGGATTGAAGCTTTCTTT; CDR3 protein: CASSEAISTGIEAFF
D gene: TRBD1; J gene: TRBJ2-3; V gene: TRBV30; clone size: NA; CDR3 DNA: TGTGCCTGGAGGCGGGACAGGTACACAGATACGCAGTATTTT; CDR3 protein: CAWRRDRYTDTQYF
D gene: NA; J gene: TRBJ1-2; V gene: TRBV30; clone size: NA; CDR3 DNA: TGTGCCTGGACGCGGGGGCAGACCGCGGGCTACACCTTC; CDR3 protein: CAWTRGQTAGYTF
D gene: TRBD1; J gene: TRBJ2-7; V gene: TRBV3-1/TRBV3-2; clone size: NA; CDR3 DNA: TGTGCCAGCAGCCAAAATCGGGGACAGGGCAGCGAGCAGTACTTC; CDR3 protein: CASSQNRGQGSEQYF